The 7 T cell receptor beta chains below all came from one sample that was sequenced in a study of blood T cell repertoires in COVID-19. The repertoire was sequenced with immunoSEQ multiplex PCR; TCRdb's copy has only in-frame clones and lacks some. The sample lists about 220,000 clones; approximately 88% were seen once. Sequenced input: PBMCs or T cells enriched from blood (not recorded which). These receptors all stem from a woman aged 40 to 50 with acute COVID-19.

The genes are TRBV5-5 and TRBJ2-7, with 7 bases lining up with TRBD2. The CDR3 consists of 15 residues. Germline CDR1 SGHKS, CDR2 YYEKEE (reference sequence). With 0 bases clipped from V and 0 bases from J, the junction kept 3 bases outside the gene matches. The CDR3 loop reads CASSLGLAVSYEQYF. CDR3 sequence (DNA): TGTGCCAGCAGCTTGGGACTAGCCGTCTCCTACGAGCAGTACTTC.

This clone was detected once. This sequence joins TRBV13 and TRBJ2-5, with 8 bases matching TRBD2. Per the germline V gene, CDR1 is PRHDT and CDR2 is FYEKMQ (reference sequence). Losses at the gene ends were 1 base for V and 1 base for J; bases not matched to a gene: 5. This CDR3 has 16 amino acids. CDR3 sequence reads: CASSLAGGRSQETQYF. The CDR3 nucleotides are TGTGCCAGCAGCTTAGCGGGCGGGAGGTCCCAAGAGACCCAGTACTTC.

V and J are TRBV18 and TRBJ2-5, with a weak D call TRBD2 (5 bases). This CDR3 contains 12 residues. The germline gives CDR1 KGHSH, CDR2 LQKENI. V was pared by 6 bases and J by 5 bases, with 10 bases between. DNA of the CDR3: TGTGCCAGCTCCCTAGCTTCGGAGACCCAGTACTTC. Protein sequence: CASSLASETQYF. Looking up the rest from reference TRBV18 and TRBJ2-5 gives the full variable domain: NAGVMQNPRHLVRRRGQEARLRCSPMKGHSHVYWYRQLPEEGLKFMVYLQKENIIDESGMPKERFSAEFPKEGPSILRIQQVVRGDSAAYFCASSLASETQYFGPGTRLLVL.

The chain joins TRBV4-1 to TRBJ2-2; a weak D match, TRBD1 (5 bases). This CDR3 region has 16 residues. V shed 2 bases and J shed 7 bases, with 17 bases lying between them. Germline V gene sequence: CDR1 MGHRA, CDR2 YSYEKL. The CDR3 is CASSQYPGRVGGELFF. The CDR3, as DNA: TGCGCCAGCAGCCAATACCCGGGCAGGGTTGGCGGGGAGCTGTTTTTT.

This clone occurred once. The J gene is TRBJ2-1, the V gene TRBV9, with D possibly TRBD1 on 6 matching bases. Germline V gene sequence: CDR1 SGDLS, CDR2 YYNGEE. The CDR3 totals 13 residues. V dropped 0 bases and J dropped 9 bases, with 10 bases sitting between them. This CDR3 is CASSVEQGIEQFF. CDR3 DNA: TGTGCCAGCAGCGTAGAACAGGGAATTGAGCAGTTCTTC.

Turning to this clone: Distinct nucleotide sequences in the sample also encode this CDR3. The chain carries TRBV12-5 and TRBJ1-2; D is unclear. V lost 6 bases to trimming and J lost 2 bases, with 10 bases between them. There are 13 residues in the CDR3. The germline CDR1 and CDR2 sequences are LGHNT and FRNRAP. In DNA form, the CDR3 reads TGTGCTAGTGGAAGCGACTCAAACTATGGCTACACCTTC. It specifies CASGSDSNYGYTF.

The DNA for the CDR3 is TGTGCCAGCGGCAGGGGCGACGAGCAGTACTTC. It is translated as CASGRGDEQYF. This chain links TRBV21-1 with TRBJ2-7; TRBD1 reflects the table's D call only, with no check against the DNA. TRBV21-1 is annotated as a pseudogene. CDR3 length: 11 residues.